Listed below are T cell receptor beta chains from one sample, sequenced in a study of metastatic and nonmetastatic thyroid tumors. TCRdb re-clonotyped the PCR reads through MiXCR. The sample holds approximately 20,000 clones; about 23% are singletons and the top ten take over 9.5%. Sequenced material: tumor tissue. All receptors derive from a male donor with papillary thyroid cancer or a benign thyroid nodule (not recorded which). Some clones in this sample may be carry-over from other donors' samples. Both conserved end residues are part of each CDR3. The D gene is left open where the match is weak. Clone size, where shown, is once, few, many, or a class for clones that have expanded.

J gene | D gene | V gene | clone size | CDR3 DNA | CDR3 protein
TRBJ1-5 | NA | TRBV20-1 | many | TGCAGTGCTTGGACGGGGATGGAAAAGCCCCAGCATTTT | CSAWTGMEKPQHF
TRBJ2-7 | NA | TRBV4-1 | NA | TGCGCCAGCAGCCAAGACCTAGCCTACTACGAGCAGTACTTC | CASSQDLAYYEQYF
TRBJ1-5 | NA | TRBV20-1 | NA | TGCAGTGCTCAACGCACGGGTGGAGGCAATCAGCCCCAGCATTTT | CSAQRTGGGNQPQHF
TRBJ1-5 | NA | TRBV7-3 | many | TGTGCCAGCAGCGCTCAGGGAAATCAGCCCCAGCATTTT | CASSAQGNQPQHF
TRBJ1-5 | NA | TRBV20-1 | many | TGCAGTGCTAGAGATCCGGGTCTGGATCAGCCCCAGCATTTT | CSARDPGLDQPQHF
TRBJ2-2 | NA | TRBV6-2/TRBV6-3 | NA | TGTGGCAGCAGTTACCTCAGGGTGGGACTTCTATGGGAGCTGTTTTTT | CGSSYLRVGLLWELFF
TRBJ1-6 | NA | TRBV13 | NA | TGTGCCAGCAGCTTTGGGCTGGTCTTCAATAATTCACCCCCCCACTTC | CASSFGLVFNNSPPHF
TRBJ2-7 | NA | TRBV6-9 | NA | TGTGCCAGCAGTTACATCATAGACAGATCGGGCGAGCAGTCCTTC | CASSYIIDRSGEQSF
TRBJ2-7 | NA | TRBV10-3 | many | TGTGCCATCAGTGGGGCAGGGCACGAGCAGTACTTC | CAISGAGHEQYF
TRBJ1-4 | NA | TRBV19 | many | TGTGCCAGTAGTCCAGCCTGGGAGAGAATAATGAAGAAACTGTTTTTT | CASSPAWERIMKKLFF
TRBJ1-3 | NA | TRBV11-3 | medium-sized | TGTGCCAGCAGCACCACGAGCTCTGGAAACACCATATATTTT | CASSTTSSGNTIYF
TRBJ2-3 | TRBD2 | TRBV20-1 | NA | TGCAGTGCTAGAGATCAAGGACTAGAGGCAGATACGCAGTATTTT | CSARDQGLEADTQYF
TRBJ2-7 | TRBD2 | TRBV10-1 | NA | TGCGCCAGCAGTCCCCCGACTAGCCCCTACGAGCAGTACTTC | CASSPPTSPYEQYF
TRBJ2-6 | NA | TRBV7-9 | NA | TGTTCCAGCAGCTTAAGAAGAGCTGGGGCCAACGTCCTGACTTTC | CSSSLRRAGANVLTF
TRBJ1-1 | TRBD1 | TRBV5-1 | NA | TGCGACAGCAGATGGGACAGGGTCACGAACTCTGAAGCTTTCTTT | CDSRWDRVTNSEAFF
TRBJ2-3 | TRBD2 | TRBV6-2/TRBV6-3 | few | TGTGCCAGCACTCCGGGACTAGCGACAGATACGCAGTATTTT | CASTPGLATDTQYF
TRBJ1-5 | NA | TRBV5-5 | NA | TGTGCCAGCAGCCTGGGGGGGATCAATCAGCCCCAGCATTTT | CASSLGGINQPQHF
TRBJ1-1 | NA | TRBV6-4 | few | TGTGCCAGCAGACAGAACATGAACACTGAAGCTTTCTTT | CASRQNMNTEAFF
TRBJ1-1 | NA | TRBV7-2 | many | TGTGCCAGCAGCCTCTCCGGGACCAAAGCTTTCTTT | CASSLSGTKAFF
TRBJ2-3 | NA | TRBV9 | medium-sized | TGTGCCAGCAGCCCCACGGACGGTAAAGTTTATACGCAGTATTTT | CASSPTDGKVYTQYF
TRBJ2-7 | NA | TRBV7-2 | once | TGTGTCAGCATCTCATCAGGGAACCACGAGCAGTACTTC | CVSISSGNHEQYF
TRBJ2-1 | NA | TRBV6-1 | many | TGTGCCAGCAGTGAGGGGAGCACCCTCTACAATGAGCAGTTCTTC | CASSEGSTLYNEQFF
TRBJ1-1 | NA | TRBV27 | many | TGTGCCACTTGGGACGGCGAGGGCACTGAAGCTTTCTTT | CATWDGEGTEAFF
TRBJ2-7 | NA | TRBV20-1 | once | TGCAGTGCTAGACATGAAGACATCTACGAGCAGTACTTC | CSARHEDIYEQYF
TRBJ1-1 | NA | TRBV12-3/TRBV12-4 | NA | TGTGCCAGCAGTACGAGACACGGTCTGGGAGCTTTCTTT | CASSTRHGLGAFF
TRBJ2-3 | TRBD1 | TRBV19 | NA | TGTGCCAGCCGATGGGACAGTCCCACAGATATGCAGTATTTT | CASRWDSPTDMQYF